This TCR beta chain was identified in a study of OX40 agonist ivuxolimab in advanced cancers. Germline loops: CDR1 LGHNA, CDR2 YNFKEQ. V was trimmed by 0 bases and J by 13 bases, leaving 22 bases between them. The length of the CDR3 is 15 residues. The repertoire was sequenced with immunoSEQ multiplex PCR; TCRdb's copy has only in-frame clones and lacks some. The data contain about 150,000 clones, approximately 94% of them singletons. The material was CD4+ or CD8+ T cells sorted from blood, obtained in a trial of the OX40 agonist ivuxolimab. The TCR sequence derives from an adult with an advanced solid tumor such as melanoma, head and neck, liver or kidney cancer. V usage is TRBV4-2 and J usage is TRBJ2-7, with D perhaps matching TRBD2 (6 bases). The chain's CDR3 is CASSQDWITGTSRYF. In DNA form, the CDR3 reads TGTGCCAGCAGCCAAGATTGGATCACGGGAACTAGCAGATACTTC.